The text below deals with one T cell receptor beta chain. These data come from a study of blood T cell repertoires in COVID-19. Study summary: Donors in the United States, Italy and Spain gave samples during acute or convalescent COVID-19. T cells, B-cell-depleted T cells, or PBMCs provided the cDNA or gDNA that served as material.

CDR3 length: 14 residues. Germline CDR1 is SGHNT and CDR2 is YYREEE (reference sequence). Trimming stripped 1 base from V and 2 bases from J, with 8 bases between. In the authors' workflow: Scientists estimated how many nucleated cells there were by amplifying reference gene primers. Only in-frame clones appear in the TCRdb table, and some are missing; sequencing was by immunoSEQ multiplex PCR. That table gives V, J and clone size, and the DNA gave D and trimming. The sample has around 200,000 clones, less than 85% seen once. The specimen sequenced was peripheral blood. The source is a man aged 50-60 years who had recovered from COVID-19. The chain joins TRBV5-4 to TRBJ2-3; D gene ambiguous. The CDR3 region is CASSLFLSTDTQYF. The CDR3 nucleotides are TGTGCCAGCAGCTTGTTCCTGTCCACAGATACGCAGTATTTT.